This section outlines one TCR beta chain sequence together with its context. Its cognate antigen has yet to be identified. Base quality data are lacking; no much larger clone is found one base away. All donors were healthy Caucasians. Three pairs of female monozygotic twins, all aged roughly 18 to 29 years, were included in the twin cohort. Positive isolation kits from Invitrogen were used to isolate the CD4+ and CD8+ T cell populations. Library preparation used 5' RACE. Sequencing instrument: Illumina HiSeq 2000. Template switching added a universal primer binding site, and the final cDNA carried a unique molecular identifier that allowed TCR cDNA molecules to be counted accurately. First-strand cDNA for TCR alpha and beta chains was synthesized from specific primers in the conserved constant-segment region. To control for contamination, every cDNA library was double barcoded, receiving both a SMART-Mk sample barcode and Illumina barcodes. TruSeq adapter sequences and Illumina sample barcodes were added in two successive PCR steps. TCR alpha and beta cDNA libraries were sequenced on the Illumina HiSeq platform with custom primers. In the paper's pipeline: Unique molecular identifiers were extracted from raw reads with MiGEC, and CDR3 positions were determined with MiXCR. For each individual, recombination models were inferred using an EM algorithm with the repgenHMM and IGoR tools. Shared clonotype analysis was performed with the tcR package in R, normalizing sharing by the product of cloneset sizes. Out-of-frame nonproductive sequences were analyzed to study raw recombination free of thymic and clonal selection effects. TCRdb reanalyzed the raw reads on its own, using fastp at Q25 for trimming and MiXCR for clone calling, and kept in-frame beta chains. Here each entry gathers all rows of one CDR3 protein and keeps the most common genes and DNA. The V and J calls here are based on TCRdb, not the publication. Here the sample has about 530,000 distinct CDR3 sequences; 20% to 25% occur a single time. The top ten clonotypes cover around 0.5% of the sample.

The sample belongs to a study of identical twins (dated by TCRdb to the mid-2010s). For the wider study: The study deep-sequenced TCR alpha and beta repertoires from monozygotic twins, unrelated adults of various ages and cord blood to test whether fetal clonotypes persist. To rule out contamination, the twin experiments were replicated at different times with different library preparation protocols. On the study overall, not on this receptor specifically: Conclusions relied on cross-sectional statistical analysis, since the same donors could not be followed over many years. Compared with coincidental sharing between unrelated individuals, out-of-frame TCR alpha sequences shared between twins showed an excess of sequences with low generation probability. Zero-insertion analyses could be partly confounded by invariant T cells such as MAIT and iNKT, although diverse VJ usage argued against such confounding for most clonotypes. In monozygotic twins, out-of-frame TCR alpha sharing was systematically underestimated by recombination models, although the models agreed with sharing between unrelated individuals. Fewer insertions were carried by abundant cord blood beta clonotypes; a weaker similar trend was observed in young adult naive repertoires, while no such trend was observed in memory repertoires. A weaker excess of twin sharing was found in beta out-of-frame sequences because the signal-to-noise ratio was lowered by fewer shared sequences.

From cysteine to phenylalanine, the CDR3 is 14 amino acids long. The retained sequence is limited to the CDR3, 42 bases, with the frame set at the first base. The germline V and J ends show losses of 5 bases and 2 bases respectively, and no gene match explains 5 bases of the junction. Sequences MGHRA (CDR1) and YSYEKL (CDR2) are obtained from the germline V gene. These data are also associated with another study on yellow fever vaccine responses in identical twins. As the second paper documents: The authors reported that the T cell response to vaccination in identical twins appeared partly convergent and partly personalized. In identical twins, the study followed T cell clones that responded to the vaccine with precision.

The sequenced material came from CD4+ T cells sorted from blood. The V and J genes are TRBV4-1 and TRBJ2-5; 7 of the junction bases match TRBD1. This receptor was taken from a woman between 18 and 29 years old in good health. The CDR3 reads as follows: CASSYDREQETQYF. The DNA sequence reads TGCGCCAGCAGCTATGACAGGGAGCAAGAGACCCAGTACTTC.